This T cell receptor (beta chain) was identified in a study of blood T cell repertoires in COVID-19. The authors' processing: Nucleated cell number was recorded as an estimate derived from reference gene primer amplification. Sequencing was performed with immunoSEQ multiplex PCR; in TCRdb, only in-frame clones are kept and a portion is missing. That table supplies the V and J calls and clone size; D and trimming were determined from the DNA. The repertoire consists of 120,000 or so clones, with more than 80% occurring once and the leading ten covering approximately 30%. This clone came up a few times. Germline V gene sequence: CDR1 MNHEY, CDR2 SMNVEV (reference sequence). The CDR3 covers 15 residues. V dropped 5 bases and J dropped 2; count of bases not matched to a gene: 6.

Sequencing was carried out using peripheral blood. The chain has TRBV27 and TRBJ2-5; 9 bases match TRBD2. The source of this sequence is a man in his 70s with active or convalescent COVID-19. The CDR3 sequence is CASSTLAGRQETQYF. The CDR3 DNA is TGTGCCAGCAGTACCCTAGCGGGAAGGCAAGAGACCCAGTACTTC.